This T cell receptor (beta chain) came from a study of glioma-infiltrating T cells after dendritic cell vaccination. Study at large: Samples are from glioblastoma patients in Phase I and II dendritic cell vaccine trials.

Time point of the sample: after dendritic cell vaccination, including at tumor progression/relapse. Selection required adequate fresh-frozen tumor tissue plus more than two years' survival data. V trimming: 4 bases; J trimming: 6 bases; junction bases outside the gene matches: 10. This CDR3 spans 16 amino acids. Germline V gene lookup returns CDR1 SNHLY and CDR2 FYNNEI. Generated by immunoSEQ multiplex PCR, the TCRdb table keeps only in-frame clones and is missing some. Counted here are 72,000 or so clones, around 86% occurring once; the ten biggest clones make up 2% to 2.5%. The TCR originated in a human donor with glioblastoma. The material sequenced was blood, taken after dendritic cell vaccination. This chain uses TRBV2 with TRBJ2-2, with 8 bases that match TRBD2. CDR3 loop: CASSANGRATAGELFF. Written as DNA, the CDR3 is TGTGCCAGCAGTGCTAACGGGAGGGCTACGGCCGGGGAGCTGTTTTTT.